These 27 T cell receptor beta chains share one sample of origin, sequenced in a study of human T cells and chemical hapten exposure. From the RACE reads, TCRdb called clonotypes with MiXCR, one entry per CDR3 protein. In the table there are more than 90,000 distinct CDR3 sequences, about 10% of which are singletons. This sample's time point: patch test 1, 2 weeks after DPC sensitization. Treatment specified: therapeutic diphenylcyclopropenone sensitization with weekly scalp DPC. The input for sequencing was whole blood, taken in connection with sensitization to the hapten diphenylcyclopropenone (DPC). These receptor sequences come from a man in his forties with alopecia areata. Some clones in this sample may be carry-over from other donors' samples.

This clonotype was counted a few times. The rearrangement joins TRBV29-1 to TRBJ1-5; 7 bases align to TRBD1. Germline V gives CDR1 SQVTM, CDR2 ANQGSEA. V shed 5 bases, J shed 1 base, and the junction held 2 bases outside the gene matches. The CDR3 loop spans 13 amino acids. The CDR3 loop is CSVQGGSNQPQHF. In DNA, the CDR3 is TGCAGCGTTCAGGGGGGAAGCAATCAGCCCCAGCATTTT.

This clonotype was found a few times. The V call is TRBV28, the J call TRBJ1-2; 9 bases are a match to TRBD1. V lost 6 bases and J lost 3; bases outside the gene matches: 8. Germline CDR1 reads MDHEN; CDR2 reads SYDVKM. The CDR3 length is 15 residues. The CDR3 DNA reads TGTGCCAGCAGAGCCGGACAGGGGTCGTACTATGGCTACACCTTC. Amino acids: CASRAGQGSYYGYTF.

The chain couples TRBV5-5 to TRBJ2-1, with D possibly TRBD2 on 6 matching bases. Germline assignment: CDR1 SGHKS and CDR2 YYEKEE (reference sequence). The CDR3 sequence is 14 residues long. Between the trimmed V and J ends, which lost 3 bases and 6 bases, there was a span of 13 bases. CDR3 in amino acids: CASSSNGGPNEQFF. The CDR3 DNA sequence: TGTGCCAGCAGCTCGAACGGAGGGCCCAATGAGCAGTTCTTC.

This clonotype came up many times. J is TRBJ2-3 and V is TRBV11-2, with 8 bases aligning to TRBD2. Germline CDR1 SGHAT, CDR2 FQNNGV. J gave up 2 bases and V 4 bases, and 5 bases lay outside the gene matches. The CDR3 covers 15 residues. CDR3 amino acids: CASSWGLGPTDTQYF. DNA for the CDR3: TGTGCCAGCAGCTGGGGACTAGGACCCACAGATACGCAGTATTTT.

This clonotype was found many times. The chain is built from TRBV3-1 and TRBJ2-7; D possibly corresponds to TRBD2 (5 bases). CDR1 and CDR2 from the germline V gene are LGHDT and YNNKEL (reference sequence). With 1 base removed from V and 1 base from J, the gap between germline ends came to 8 bases. This CDR3 spans 14 amino acids. CDR3 sequence reads: CASSQGAESYEQYF. The DNA for the CDR3 is TGTGCCAGCAGCCAAGGAGCGGAATCCTACGAGCAGTACTTC.

This clonotype was recorded many times. The rearrangement uses TRBV7-9 and TRBJ2-7, with TRBD2 matching 8 bases. Trimming at V came to 4 bases and at J to 2 bases, leaving 4 bases not matched to a gene. CDR1 is SEHNR and CDR2 is FQNEAQ in the germline V gene (reference sequence). The CDR3 is 14 residues long. The CDR3 sequence is CASSYGSGAYEQYF. The CDR3 DNA sequence: TGTGCCAGCAGCTATGGTAGCGGGGCCTACGAGCAGTACTTC. Using reference TRBV7-9 and TRBJ2-7 for the parts outside the CDR3, the full variable domain is DTGVSQNPRHKITKRGQNVTFRCDPISEHNRLYWYRQTLGQGPEFLTYFQNEAQLEKSRLLSDRFSAERPKGSFSTLEIQRTEQGDSAMYLCASSYGSGAYEQYFGPGTRLTVT.

This sequence joins TRBV30 and TRBJ2-7; D not certain. Germline CDR1 reads GTSNPN; CDR2 reads SVGIG (reference sequence). The CDR3 has 14 residues. The ends were cut back, 4 bases at V and 5 bases at J, with 18 bases in the middle. The CDR3 sequence is CAWTRTKASNEQYF. CDR3 nucleotide sequence: TGTGCCTGGACCCGGACGAAGGCGTCGAACGAGCAGTACTTC.

The chain links TRBV5-6 to TRBJ2-3, with a weak D call TRBD2 (6 bases). Germline V gene data show CDR1 as SGHDT and CDR2 as YYEEEE. Trimming left V 1 base short and J 0 bases short, with 15 bases between. The CDR3 consists of 17 residues. CDR3 sequence reads: CASSLRVAATSTDTQYF. Here the CDR3 DNA reads TGTGCCAGCAGCTTGAGGGTAGCGGCAACTAGCACAGATACGCAGTATTTT. Looking up the rest from reference TRBV5-6 and TRBJ2-3 gives the full variable domain: DAGVTQSPTHLIKTRGQQVTLRCSPKSGHDTVSWYQQALGQGPQFIFQYYEEEERQRGNFPDRFSGHQFPNYSSELNVNALLLGDSALYLCASSLRVAATSTDTQYFGPGTRLTVL.

The chain recombines TRBV28 with TRBJ1-1; the D gene is possibly TRBD1 (5 bases). The CDR3 runs to 15 residues. From germline, CDR1 is MDHEN and CDR2 SYDVKM. V lost 5 bases to trimming and J lost 1 base, with 14 bases between them. The CDR3 region has the DNA TGTGCCAGCAGTCCATGGCGGGGACCGAACACTGAAGCTTTCTTT. Protein product: CASSPWRGPNTEAFF. The full variable domain, its missing parts supplied by reference TRBV28 and TRBJ1-1, is DVKVTQSSRYLVKRTGEKVFLECVQDMDHENMFWYRQDPGLGLRLIYFSYDVKMKEKGDIPEGYSVSREKKERFSLILESASTNQTSMYLCASSPWRGPNTEAFFGQGTRLTVV.

In its sample, this clonotype was seen many times. The chain joins TRBV29-1 to TRBJ2-1; 9 positions match TRBD2. Unmatched junction bases numbered 9, after V lost 3 bases and J lost 9 bases. CDR3 length: 14 residues. Germline CDR1 SQVTM, CDR2 ANQGSEA. The CDR3 loop reads CSVDWAGGPGEQFF. CDR3 nucleotides: TGCAGCGTTGACTGGGCGGGAGGGCCAGGTGAGCAGTTCTTC.

Of note for this clonotype: An end of the junction differs from the germline gene, which may be a read error. The chain carries TRBV6-5 and TRBJ1-2; D not certain. The CDR3 has 12 residues. Germline lookup yields CDR1 MNHEY and CDR2 SVGAGI. This CDR3 reads CASSRDSARLHF. As DNA, the CDR3 is TGTGCCAGCAGTCGCGATTCAGCCCGTCTGCACTTC.

This clonotype was detected a few times. The genes are TRBV12-3 or TRBV12-4 and TRBJ1-5, with unresolved D. V dropped 4 bases and J dropped 7 bases, with 11 bases sitting between them. The CDR3 has 13 amino acids. CDR3 residues: CASSSYDRQPQHF. The CDR3, as DNA: TGTGCCAGCAGTTCCTACGATCGGCAGCCCCAGCATTTT.

This clonotype was detected many times. This chain joins TRBV7-9 and TRBJ2-7, with D tentatively TRBD1 or TRBD2 (5 bases each). V lost 5 bases and J 3 bases, leaving 17 bases between the germline ends. The germline gives CDR1 SEHNR, CDR2 FQNEAQ (reference sequence). The length of the CDR3 is 15 residues. The DNA for the CDR3 is TGTGCCAGCAGCCTACATGGGGTGAGGGGCTACGAGCAGTACGTC. As protein: CASSLHGVRGYEQYV.

This clonotype was seen more than once but under ten times. The chain joins TRBV19 to TRBJ2-1; 11 nucleotides match TRBD2. V gave up 5 bases and J gave up 6 bases; unmatched junction bases: 9. The germline CDR1 and CDR2 sequences are LNHDA and SQIVND (reference sequence). This CDR3 contains 16 residues. This CDR3 reads CASSVTSGMRGNEQFF. The CDR3 DNA follows: TGTGCCAGTAGTGTGACTAGCGGGATGAGGGGCAATGAGCAGTTCTTC.

The sample holds many counts of this clonotype. V is TRBV4-3 and J is TRBJ2-1; TRBD2 matches 7 bases. V lost 0 bases to trimming and J lost 4 bases; unmatched junction nucleotides: 9. This CDR3 has 17 residues. Germline V gene lookup returns CDR1 LGHNA and CDR2 YSLEER. The CDR3 loop reads CASSQERAGNRYNEQFF. DNA for the CDR3: TGCGCCAGCAGCCAAGAACGAGCGGGAAACCGTTACAATGAGCAGTTCTTC.

This clonotype was seen only a few times. This rearrangement joins TRBV7-9 to TRBJ1-5, with D possibly TRBD1 on 5 matching bases. The CDR3 runs to 15 residues. Looked up from germline, CDR1 is SEHNR and CDR2 is FQNEAQ (reference sequence). The V end was cut by 0 bases, the J end by 1 base, with 7 bases between. In DNA, the CDR3 is TGTGCCAGCAGCTTAGCAGGGGAGAGCAATCAGCCCCAGCATTTT. This encodes CASSLAGESNQPQHF.

This clonotype was observed a few times. V gene TRBV27 combines with J gene TRBJ2-2; the D gene is possibly TRBD1 (6 bases). Trimming pared 5 bases from V and 4 bases from J, leaving 11 bases between. CDR1 MNHEY and CDR2 SMNVEV come from the germline V gene (reference sequence). The CDR3 contains 14 residues. CDR3 residues: CASSITQGTGELFF. CDR3 DNA sequence: TGTGCCAGCAGTATCACACAGGGCACCGGGGAGCTGTTTTTT.

This clonotype was picked up a small number of times. The chain is built from TRBV29-1 and TRBJ2-1, with D perhaps matching TRBD2 (6 bases). The V end lost 3 bases, the J end lost 6 bases, and 24 bases lay between the germline ends. CDR1 is SQVTM and CDR2 is ANQGSEA in the germline V gene. The CDR3 length is 17 residues. The DNA for the CDR3 is TGCAGCGTTGAGTCCTGGGGTGGAGGGAAGGCCGTCAATGAGCAGTTCTTC. Translating it yields CSVESWGGGKAVNEQFF.

The table lists this clonotype with many counts. This chain joins TRBV11-2 and TRBJ1-6; D is possibly TRBD1 (5 bases). This CDR3 is 15 amino acids long. Per the germline V gene, CDR1 is SGHAT and CDR2 is FQNNGV. V was clipped by 6 bases and J by 5 bases, with 14 bases between them. CDR3 sequence reads: CASRSGRGDNSPLHF. The CDR3 DNA reads as TGTGCCAGCAGATCGGGGAGGGGCGATAATTCACCCCTCCACTTT.

This clonotype turned up a few times. This chain uses TRBV2 with TRBJ2-3; D could derive from TRBD1 or TRBD2 (5 bases each). The CDR3 has 14 amino acids. The ends were cut back, 9 bases at V and 3 bases at J, with 16 bases in the middle. Germline V CDR1 and CDR2: SNHLY, FYNNEI. CDR3 loop: CASLLGVATDTQYF. The DNA of the CDR3 is TGTGCCAGTTTGTTGGGGGTAGCGACAGATACGCAGTATTTT. Full variable domain (remainder filled in from reference TRBV2 and TRBJ2-3): EPEVTQTPSHQVTQMGQEVILRCVPISNHLYFYWYRQILGQKVEFLVSFYNNEISEKSEIFDDQFSVERPDGSNFTLKIRSTKLEDSAMYFCASLLGVATDTQYFGPGTRLTVL.

This clonotype was counted a few times. The chain uses TRBV6-5 and TRBJ2-6; D is tentatively TRBD1 or TRBD2 (5 bases each). Germline values: CDR1 MNHEY, CDR2 SVGAGI. Trimming cost V 5 bases and J 3 bases, with 14 bases left between them. The CDR3 totals 16 residues. As DNA, the CDR3 is TGTGCCAGCAGTCGCGATTTGGGGGTTGGGGCCAACGTCCTGACTTTC. Translated, it gives CASSRDLGVGANVLTF.

The table lists this clonotype with many counts. CDR3 sequence reads: CASSRPGGGGALGYTF. CDR3 in DNA: TGTGCCAGCAGCCGCCCTGGAGGGGGGGGCGCGCTTGGCTACACCTTC. This chain joins TRBV7-2 and TRBJ1-2; tentatively, D is TRBD1 (6 bases). Germline CDR1 SGHTA, CDR2 FQGNSA. The CDR3 has 16 residues. Trimming shortened V by 5 bases and J by 7 bases, and 23 bases separated the two germline ends.

This clonotype was detected a few times. V is TRBV20-1 and J is TRBJ2-7, with a weak D call TRBD2 (5 bases). The CDR3 totals 15 residues. Germline V lookup: CDR1 DFQATT, CDR2 SNEGSKA (reference sequence). Trimming shortened V by 3 bases and J by 0 bases, and 15 bases separated the two germline ends. CDR3 coding DNA: TGCAGTGCTAGCCCTCTTGCGGGTCGCTCCTACGAGCAGTACGTC. Translation gives CSASPLAGRSYEQYV.

This clonotype was found a few times. V gene TRBV12-3 or TRBV12-4 combines with J gene TRBJ2-3; 9 bases map to TRBD1. After removal of 3 bases from V and 1 base from J, the junction contained 2 bases not matched to a gene. CDR3 length equals 15 residues. Here the CDR3 DNA reads TGTGCCAGCAGTTTTAGACAGGGGGGCACAGATACGCAGTATTTT. As protein: CASSFRQGGTDTQYF.

This sequence joins TRBV9 and TRBJ2-7, with 7 bases fitting TRBD2. The CDR3 loop spans 23 amino acids. Germline CDR1 is SGDLS and CDR2 is YYNGEE. J was trimmed by 2 bases and V by 0 bases; bases with no gene match: 29. The CDR3 region is CASSVVPLNSSLAGRTQPYEQYV. In DNA, the CDR3 is TGTGCCAGCAGCGTAGTCCCATTGAACAGCTCCCTCGCCGGGAGGACACAACCCTACGAGCAGTACGTC.

This clonotype has more than one count but fewer than ten. The CDR3 region is CASSLPGLAGVREQFF. The CDR3 DNA is TGTGCCAGCAGTTTGCCGGGACTAGCGGGAGTTCGTGAGCAGTTCTTC. The rearrangement joins TRBV7-2 to TRBJ2-1; 14 bases are a match to TRBD2. Germline V CDR1 and CDR2: SGHTA, FQGNSA. The CDR3 is 16 residues long. The junction had 10 bases not matched to a gene; V was cut back by 6 bases and J by 9 bases.

At least ten counts were recorded for this clonotype. The CDR3 nucleotides read TGTGCCAGCAGCTTAAATGGGGGCGGCACTGAAGCTTTCTTT. It specifies CASSLNGGGTEAFF. V is TRBV7-2 and J is TRBJ1-1, with D possibly TRBD1 on 6 matching bases. Trimming cost V 2 bases and J 4 bases, with 11 bases left between them. Germline CDR1 and CDR2: SGHTA and FQGNSA. The CDR3 is made up of 14 amino acids.